The rows below give T cell receptor beta chains drawn from one sample of a study of Ad26.COV2.S vaccination and SARS-CoV-2 variants. Libraries were prepared by immunoSEQ multiplex PCR; TCRdb keeps only in-frame clonotypes and omits some of them. The sample has 180,000 or so clones, around 88% seen once. Source: peripheral blood, taken after recovery from COVID-19. The receptors were sampled from a human donor who had recovered from COVID-19. CDR3s include the opening cysteine and the closing phenylalanine or tryptophan. The D gene is left open where the match is weak. Expanded clones get a size class; other rows say once, few or many, or leave the size out.

TRBJ1-1,-,-,TRBV2,TGTGCCAGCAGCCTCCCCCAGAACACTGAAGCTTTCTTT,CASSLPQNTEAFF
TRBJ1-1,-,-,TRBV5-1,TGCGCCAGCAGTCCTGAAGGGGCTTCGTACACTGAAGCTTTCTTT,CASSPEGASYTEAFF
TRBJ1-1,-,-,TRBV27,TGTGCCAGCAGTTTAAGCGGTGTATGGGGCGCCGGGTTTAGCACTGAAGCTTTCTTT,CASSLSGVWGAGFSTEAFF
TRBJ1-1,-,-,TRBV30,TGTGCCTGGAGTGCTGTCACAATGAACACTGAAGCTTTCTTT,CAWSAVTMNTEAFF
TRBJ1-2,-,-,TRBV15,TGTGCCACCAGCAGAGCGGTAAAGGGTGACTACACCTTC,CATSRAVKGDYTF
TRBJ2-5,-,TRBD2,TRBV7-9,TGTGCCAGCAGCGGCTTCGGGGGGGAGACCCAGTACTTC,CASSGFGGETQYF
TRBJ2-3,-,TRBD2,TRBV18,TGTGCCAGCTCACCGGCGACTAGCTTCACAGATACGCAGTATTTT,CASSPATSFTDTQYF
TRBJ2-7,-,-,TRBV7-9,TGTGCCAGCAGCTCAACCCCGGGGCAGGTCACCTACGAGCAGTACTTC,CASSSTPGQVTYEQYF
TRBJ1-1,-,TRBD1,TRBV4-1,TGCGCCAGCAGCCAAATGGGACAGGGGGCGGCTGAAGCTTTCTTT,CASSQMGQGAAEAFF
TRBJ1-4,-,-,TRBV6-6,TGTGCCAGCAGTTACTCTGGTGCAACTAATGAAAAACTGTTTTTT,CASSYSGATNEKLFF
TRBJ2-5,-,-,TRBV7-2,TGTGCCAGCAGCTGGGGGACCCCCGGGGGAGAGACCCAGTACTTC,CASSWGTPGGETQYF
TRBJ2-6,-,-,TRBV21-1,TGTGCCAGCAGCGGTACCGCCGGGGGCGAGAAGGGTGGGTGCACTGGGGCCAACGTCCTGACTTTC,CASSGTAGGEKGGCTGANVLTF
TRBJ1-1,-,-,TRBV7-3,TGTGCCAGCAGCTTTCGGCTCACTGAAGCTTTCTTT,CASSFRLTEAFF
TRBJ2-7,few,TRBD1,TRBV6-2/TRBV6-3,TGTGCCAGCAGTTACTCACAGGGGATTGCCTACGAGCAGTACTTC,CASSYSQGIAYEQYF
TRBJ2-3,once,-,TRBV9,TGTGCCAGCAGCGTACAGGCAGGGGCAGATACGCAGTATTTT,CASSVQAGADTQYF
TRBJ2-5,few,-,TRBV6-6,TGTGCCAGCAGTTACGGAGGACAGTACGAGACCCAGTACTTC,CASSYGGQYETQYF
TRBJ1-1,-,-,TRBV4-1,TGCGCCAGCAGCCTACAACCCTTCTCAGGGGTTGAAGCTTTCTTT,CASSLQPFSGVEAFF
TRBJ2-7,-,TRBD1,TRBV5-6,TGTGCCAGCAGCTTGGGGACAGGCCCCTACGAGCAGTACTTC,CASSLGTGPYEQYF
TRBJ1-1,-,-,TRBV19,TGTGCCAGTAGTATCCGGGCAGGGGAAGAGAACACTGAAGCTTTCTTT,CASSIRAGEENTEAFF
TRBJ2-3,-,-,TRBV6-1,TGTGCCAGCAGTGAAGTTGGAGGGAAGGCGGATACGCAGTATTTT,CASSEVGGKADTQYF
TRBJ1-4,-,-,TRBV19,TGTGCCAGTTGTGTTGATCAACTAAATGAAAAACTGTTTTTT,CASCVDQLNEKLFF
TRBJ2-1,-,TRBD1,TRBV5-6,TGTGCCAGCAGCTTGCAGGTGGGGGACAGGGGAGGGAATGAGCAGTTCTTC,CASSLQVGDRGGNEQFF
TRBJ1-2,-,TRBD1,TRBV6-5,TGTGCCAGCAGACAGGGGACCTATGGCTACACCTTC,CASRQGTYGYTF
TRBJ1-1,-,TRBD1,TRBV10-3,TGTGCCATCAGTCCCCACAGGGGGCAGGAGAACACTGAAGCTTTCTTT,CAISPHRGQENTEAFF
TRBJ2-3,-,-,TRBV5-4,TGTGCCAGCAGCTTGAACCCTGGACAGCTCACAGATACGCAGTATTTT,CASSLNPGQLTDTQYF
TRBJ1-2,-,TRBD1,TRBV29-1,TGCAGCGTCGAAAGGGACAGGGGGCTTTATGGCTACACCTTC,CSVERDRGLYGYTF
TRBJ1-1,-,-,TRBV7-9,TGTGCCAGCAGCGATGGAGGGGTTATGAACACTGAAGCTTTCTTT,CASSDGGVMNTEAFF
TRBJ1-3,-,-,TRBV28,TGTGCCAGCAGTTTGGGTAGAGGAGCTACCGGAAACACCATATATTTT,CASSLGRGATGNTIYF
TRBJ1-6,-,-,TRBV5-5,TGTGCCAGCAGCCTCCACCAAACAGGGCGGAATTCACCCCTCCACTTT,CASSLHQTGRNSPLHF
TRBJ1-5,-,TRBD1,TRBV19,TGTGCCAGTAGTAGGGCAGGGACAGGCGCAAATCAGCCCCAGCATTTT,CASSRAGTGANQPQHF
TRBJ1-1,-,-,TRBV21-1,TGTGCCAGCAGCAATCACAGGGACACTGAAGCTTTCTTT,CASSNHRDTEAFF
TRBJ1-5,-,-,TRBV19,TGTGCCAGTAGTCCGGCGGGCTTTAGCAATCAGCCCCAGCATTTT,CASSPAGFSNQPQHF
TRBJ2-1,-,-,TRBV2,TGTGCCAGCAGTGACCTGGACGGGAGAGGGCAGTTCTTC,CASSDLDGRGQFF
TRBJ1-5,-,-,TRBV2,TGTGCCAGCAGTGTGCAAAGAGATCAGCCCCAGCATTTT,CASSVQRDQPQHF
TRBJ2-5,-,-,TRBV19,TGTGCCAGTAGTTCTCAATGGTCGGGAGAGACCCAGTACTTC,CASSSQWSGETQYF
TRBJ2-3,-,-,TRBV11-2,TGTGCCAGCAGCTTAAGAGCGGGTGGCCGTTCTAGCACAGATACGCAGTATTTT,CASSLRAGGRSSTDTQYF
TRBJ2-5,-,TRBD2,TRBV5-1,TGCGCCAGCAGCCCGTGGTCGGGAGGAGAGACCCAGTACTTC,CASSPWSGGETQYF
TRBJ2-2,-,-,TRBV6-1,TGTGCCAGCAGTGAATTGTATAAGAACACCGGGGAGCTGTTTTTT,CASSELYKNTGELFF
TRBJ2-5,few,-,TRBV2,TGTGCCAGCAGTGAAGGAGGCTTCGGGACCCAGTACTTC,CASSEGGFGTQYF